The clone carrying this TCR beta chain has only a few counts. Its antigen is not known. The sample is drawn from a study of response to subunit inactivated influenza vaccine. The study, taken as a whole, reports: T cells newly recruited by each seasonal influenza vaccination are few, the authors suggested.

Each CDR3 protein gets one entry after TCRdb re-called the RT-PCR reads with MiXCR. The sample holds about half a million distinct CDR3 sequences, less than 10% seen once. Trimming took off 4 bases at V and 0 bases at J, with 13 bases between the two ends. The CDR3 consists of 16 residues. The chain has TRBV12-3 or TRBV12-4 and TRBJ1-3; D gene unclear. The specimen was PBMCs from blood, collected 23 months after vaccination. This receptor was obtained from a man between 50 and 75 years old who received an inactivated influenza vaccine. The CDR3 sequence: CASSYSGRISGNTIYF. In DNA, the CDR3 is TGTGCCAGCAGTTACTCCGGACGGATCTCTGGAAACACCATATATTTT.